This T cell receptor beta chain comes out of a study of beta chain features in type 1 diabetes (dated 2018 in TCRdb). Background for the entire study: No differences in mean age, gender distribution, total cell number or subset yield were found between patients and healthy donors. A total of roughly 100,000,000 sorted cells were examined across all samples, and the number of cells per subset was strongly correlated with RNA yield. The study compared TCRB repertoires of sorted circulating CD4+ T cell subsets between recently diagnosed type 1 diabetes patients and matched healthy donors. Naive and central memory subsets were obtained from all 30 or so donors, but regulatory and stem cell-like memory subsets were isolated from only 8 patients and about eight healthy donors.

All of the isolated RNA was reverse transcribed with the High Capacity cDNA Reverse Transcription Kit, so expressed TCRB transcripts were sequenced. Deep immunoSEQ sequencing was applied to naive, central memory and regulatory T cell samples, giving an average of roughly 3.5 million total reads per sample. Sorted cells were lysed in RLT buffer and RNA was extracted with DNase-treated RNeasy Micro or Mini kits, depending on cell number. Each cell subset was processed separately to prevent cross-contamination, with patient and healthy donor samples processed together. The immunoSEQ multiplex PCR was used to amplify TCRB sequences from cDNA, generating 87-bp fragments that spanned the CDR3 region. The amplicons were sequenced using the Illumina HiSeq platform. The original pipeline was this. Synthetic template baselines were used to correct PCR bias computationally, reads within Hamming distance 2 were collapsed, and singletons that could not be merged were discarded. Reads were aligned to IMGT to assign V, D and J genes, CDR3 length, and insertions or deletions at six rearrangement sites. Within each subset, clonotype counts were normalized to the number of sorted cells before true diversity and Gini coefficients were calculated with the tcR R package. Repertoire sharing was quantified using the overlap coefficient calculated on TCRB nucleotide sequences. As a proxy for the pre-selection repertoire, out-of-frame TCRB sequences from naive cells were analyzed. TCRdb took over this immuneACCESS table, retaining in-frame rearrangements with V and J assigned. Such tables are incomplete; in checked studies, under half of the missing clones stem from an unresolved V gene, and the remainder is unexplained. From that table come the V and J calls and clone size; the DNA was used to work out D and trimming. This sample is represented by 640,000 or so clones; about an eighth of them were singletons. The ten most abundant clones make up less than 0.025% of the sample.

From each donor, a single peripheral blood sample of about 116 mL on average was drawn into heparinised tubes. A BD FACSAria II and a panel including CD45RO, CCR7, CD25, CD127, CD95 and CD27 were used to sort naive, central memory, regulatory and stem cell-like memory CD4+ T cells. All sorted populations exceeded 98% purity. Right away, PBMCs were isolated by Lymphoprep density gradient centrifugation and were stained directly, with no culture step. To minimize batch effects, samples were stained and sorted in pairs, one healthy donor with one patient per experiment. Here is what the overall study found, with its caveats: Because cDNA was sequenced instead of genomic DNA, highly expressing activated cells could be over-represented, though the groups showed no difference in activation or CD3 levels. Shorter templates might have been favored by PCR, but patient and control samples were amplified and corrected together, so both groups would have been affected equally by any skew. Naive, central memory and regulatory TCRB repertoires appeared to be more similar among patients than among healthy donors. Fewer insertions and more nucleotide deletions at VDJ recombination sites were observed in patients with type 1 diabetes, implying thymic rearrangement abnormalities. Because small numbers of individuals were included in the HLA sub-analyses, any influence of HLA type on TCRB rearrangement was left unresolved. A moderate but significant shortening of TCRB CDR3 length was observed in type 1 diabetes patients in all four CD4+ subsets.

About this clone itself: The clone's antigen remains unknown. No quality values exist for individual bases; no much larger clone is one base distant.

Trimming at the junction amounts to 0 bases on V and 2 bases on J, and the germline ends lie 12 bases apart. As encoded in the germline V gene, CDR1 is SGHDT while CDR2 is YYEEEE. The cysteine opens and the phenylalanine closes a CDR3 of 15 amino acids. Only CDR3 DNA is held: 45 bases, read in frame from base 1. The sequence came from a man between 18 and 35 years old with type 1 diabetes. Recombination connected TRBV5-6 to TRBJ2-7, and TRBD1 may be the D gene, going by 6 matching bases. Specimen: naive CD4+ T cells from blood. This sample's cell subset or site label indicates: true naive CD4+ T cells. The CDR3 here reads CASSLVAGVPYEQYF. The DNA reads as follows: TGTGCCAGCAGCTTGGTGGCAGGGGTACCCTACGAGCAGTACTTC.